This is a list of T cell receptor beta chains from one sample in a study of blood T cell repertoires in COVID-19. TCRdb keeps only in-frame clones here, not all; method: immunoSEQ multiplex PCR. The profile shows some 220,000 clones, around 82% of them singletons. Sequencing input: peripheral blood. These receptors were collected from a human donor in a cohort sampled during active COVID-19. CDR3s include the opening cysteine and the closing phenylalanine or tryptophan. Each record gives: V gene, J gene, CDR3 protein.

v_call: TRBV6-5
j_call: TRBJ1-1
cdr3_aa: CASRGHLNTEAFF

v_call: TRBV7-9
j_call: TRBJ2-7
cdr3_aa: CAIEGLTYEQYF

v_call: TRBV6-1
j_call: TRBJ1-3
cdr3_aa: CASSEAAVSSGNTIYF

v_call: TRBV27
j_call: TRBJ2-3
cdr3_aa: CASSRQGTDTQYF

v_call: TRBV6-2/TRBV6-3
j_call: TRBJ2-7
cdr3_aa: CASSPLAARPYEQYF

v_call: TRBV7-6
j_call: TRBJ2-1
cdr3_aa: CASSTTSGDYNEQFF

v_call: TRBV5-1
j_call: TRBJ1-4
cdr3_aa: CASSLGTVPNEKLFF

v_call: TRBV28
j_call: TRBJ2-5
cdr3_aa: CASSSVTSGSRETQYF

v_call: TRBV6-1
j_call: TRBJ2-3
cdr3_aa: CASSEARFESTDTQYF

v_call: TRBV24-1
j_call: TRBJ1-6
cdr3_aa: CATSETGTNSPLHF

v_call: TRBV5-1
j_call: TRBJ2-3
cdr3_aa: CASSLVTSGEDTQYF

v_call: TRBV4-3
j_call: TRBJ1-4
cdr3_aa: CASSQEKQFKNEKLFF

v_call: TRBV5-1
j_call: TRBJ1-5
cdr3_aa: CASSLGGQGNQPQHF

v_call: TRBV5-5
j_call: TRBJ2-2
cdr3_aa: CASRQGSTGELFF

v_call: TRBV14
j_call: TRBJ2-2
cdr3_aa: CASSLDRVTGELFF

v_call: TRBV25-1
j_call: TRBJ2-7
cdr3_aa: CASSERQGAYYEQYF

v_call: TRBV5-1
j_call: TRBJ2-2
cdr3_aa: CASSAGQADTGELFF

v_call: TRBV6-7
j_call: TRBJ2-7
cdr3_aa: CASILTRREVYYEQYF

v_call: TRBV29-1
j_call: TRBJ2-7
cdr3_aa: CSVGPHYEQYF

v_call: TRBV5-1
j_call: TRBJ2-2
cdr3_aa: CASRVASENTGELFF

v_call: TRBV2
j_call: TRBJ2-7
cdr3_aa: CASSGTVVFYEQYF

v_call: TRBV7-3
j_call: TRBJ2-3
cdr3_aa: CASSLGGASDTQYF

v_call: TRBV15
j_call: TRBJ1-5
cdr3_aa: CATSRGRGQPQHF

v_call: TRBV3-1/TRBV3-2
j_call: TRBJ2-3
cdr3_aa: CASSQDYSGGASTDTQYF

v_call: TRBV18
j_call: TRBJ1-3
cdr3_aa: CASSPVRDRGISGNTIYF

v_call: TRBV29-1
j_call: TRBJ1-1
cdr3_aa: CSVRQPTGNTEAFF

v_call: TRBV4-1
j_call: TRBJ2-1
cdr3_aa: CASSQDRLGAQFF

v_call: TRBV28
j_call: TRBJ2-7
cdr3_aa: CAIREPVTYEQYF

v_call: TRBV19
j_call: TRBJ2-4
cdr3_aa: CASNAGGVEPFAKNIQYF

v_call: TRBV5-1
j_call: TRBJ2-1
cdr3_aa: CASSTGTSGIFSYNEQFF

v_call: TRBV6-6
j_call: TRBJ2-3
cdr3_aa: CASSKNRDSSTDTQYF

v_call: TRBV2
j_call: TRBJ2-6
cdr3_aa: CAGHREAGANVLTF